This entry lists 11 T cell receptor beta chains sequenced from one sample in a study of T cell repertoires in cytomegalovirus infection. No antigen has been assigned to these receptors. TCRdb called the reads again in MiXCR, with one record for every CDR3 protein. The data show tens of thousands of distinct CDR3 sequences, approximately 40% seen once. This specimen consisted of CD8+ T cells from cultured PBMCs, obtained from culture after CMV antigen stimulation. These receptors came from a human donor in good health (CMV status not recorded). Some clones in this sample may be carry-over from other donors' samples.

This chain uses TRBV27 with TRBJ2-1, with 11 bases identical to TRBD2. There are 17 residues in the CDR3. Germline V gives CDR1 MNHEY, CDR2 SMNVEV (reference sequence). J lost 9 bases, V lost 3 bases, and 13 bases had no gene match. The CDR3 sequence: CASSFLTSGGARGEQFF. The CDR3 DNA reads as TGTGCCAGCAGTTTCCTCACTAGCGGGGGAGCGAGGGGTGAGCAGTTCTTC.

This clonotype was recorded a few times. The chain uses TRBV4-1 and TRBJ2-3; D is uncertain. The CDR3 is made up of 16 amino acids. Germline CDR1 and CDR2: MGHRA and YSYEKL. The V gene lost 0 bases and the J gene lost 1 base, with 11 bases spanning the gap. CDR3 nucleotide sequence: TGCGCCAGCAGCCAAGATAAGTACGGTCGCACAGATACGCAGTATTTT. It specifies CASSQDKYGRTDTQYF.

This clonotype was recorded many times. V gene TRBV4-2 combines with J gene TRBJ1-3, with TRBD1 matching over 8 bases. The CDR3 extends over 18 amino acids. V lost 0 bases to trimming and J lost 1 base; unmatched junction nucleotides: 8. The germline gives CDR1 LGHNA, CDR2 YNFKEQ. The CDR3 sequence is CASSQDTPRTGSGNTIYF. The CDR3, as DNA: TGTGCCAGCAGCCAAGACACGCCCCGGACAGGGTCTGGAAACACCATATATTTT.

The V and J genes are TRBV27 and TRBJ2-4; 9 positions match TRBD1. Germline lookup yields CDR1 MNHEY and CDR2 SMNVEV (reference sequence). The CDR3 totals 13 residues. Trimming at V came to 0 bases and at J to 13 bases, leaving 4 bases not matched to a gene. CDR3 coding DNA: TGTGCCAGCAGTTTATCGGGGGACAGGGTCCAGTACTTC. Its protein product is CASSLSGDRVQYF.

The V call is TRBV19, the J call TRBJ1-2; D remains unclear. Looked up from germline, CDR1 is LNHDA and CDR2 is SQIVND (reference sequence). The germline V and J ends were trimmed by 9 bases and 7 bases, with 15 bases remaining between them. The CDR3 consists of 12 residues. CDR3 sequence: CASIADGPGYTF. In DNA, the CDR3 is TGTGCCAGCATAGCGGACGGCCCTGGCTACACCTTC.

This clonotype was detected only a few times. V usage is TRBV7-6 and J usage is TRBJ1-2, with no clear D. The V end was cut by 5 bases, the J end by 1 base, with 11 bases between. The length of the CDR3 is 14 residues. Germline V lookup: CDR1 SGHVS, CDR2 FNYEAQ. CDR3 nucleotide sequence: TGTGCCAGCAGCGCCGCCGGGGATAACTATGGCTACACCTTC. Translating gives CASSAAGDNYGYTF.

This chain links TRBV7-6 with TRBJ2-1; 7 nucleotides align to TRBD2. Germline loops: CDR1 SGHVS, CDR2 FNYEAQ. The trim removed 1 base at V and 3 bases at J, leaving 6 bases unmatched. The CDR3 is made up of 16 amino acids. The CDR3 protein is CASSLVGASGYNEQFF. Here the CDR3 DNA reads TGTGCCAGCAGCTTAGTAGGGGCTAGCGGCTACAATGAGCAGTTCTTC.

This clonotype has more than one count but fewer than ten. The chain employs TRBV12-3 or TRBV12-4 and TRBJ2-7, with a tentative D call TRBD2 (6 bases). The CDR3 length is 16 residues. V lost 5 bases and J 3 bases, leaving 20 bases between the germline ends. CDR3 loop: CASSLGSGVKYYEQYF. Written as DNA, the CDR3 is TGTGCCAGCAGTCTCGGTTCGGGGGTAAAGTACTACGAGCAGTACTTC.

This clonotype was seen only a few times. The gene calls are TRBV2 and TRBJ2-7, with 8 bases identical to TRBD1. The CDR3 contains 14 residues. Trimming took 7 bases from V and 0 from J; bases not matched to a gene: 5. From germline, CDR1 is SNHLY and CDR2 FYNNEI. The CDR3 DNA is TGTGCCAGCATGTACGGACAGGGCTCCTACGAGCAGTACTTC. This gives the protein CASMYGQGSYEQYF.

The chain couples TRBV10-3 to TRBJ2-3; TRBD2 agrees at 8 bases. The V gene's germline CDR1 is ENHRY and CDR2 SYGVKD. V trimming: 10 bases; J trimming: 0 bases; junction bases outside the gene matches: 6. The CDR3 extends over 14 amino acids. The CDR3 loop reads CANAGGTSTDTQYF. Here the CDR3 DNA reads TGTGCCAACGCGGGGGGAACTAGCACAGATACGCAGTATTTT.

The chain combines TRBV20-1 with TRBJ2-1, with 8 bases aligning to TRBD2. This CDR3 contains 16 residues. V gave up 0 bases and J gave up 5 bases; unmatched junction bases: 9. CDR1 is DFQATT, CDR2 SNEGSKA, per germline (reference sequence). CDR3 bases: TGCAGTGCTAGAGATCTACGGGGGGGGCGGGACAATGAGCAGTTCTTC. It encodes CSARDLRGGRDNEQFF.